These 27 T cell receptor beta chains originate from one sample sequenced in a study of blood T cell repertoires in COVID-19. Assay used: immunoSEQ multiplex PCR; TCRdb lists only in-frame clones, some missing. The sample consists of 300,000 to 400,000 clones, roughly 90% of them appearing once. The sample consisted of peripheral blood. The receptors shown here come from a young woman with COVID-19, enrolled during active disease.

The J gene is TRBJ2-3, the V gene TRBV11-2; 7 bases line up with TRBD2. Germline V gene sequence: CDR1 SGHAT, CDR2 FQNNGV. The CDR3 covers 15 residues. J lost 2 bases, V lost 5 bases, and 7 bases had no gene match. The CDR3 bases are TGTGCCAGCAGCGACCTAGCGGAGATCACAGATACGCAGTATTTT. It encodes CASSDLAEITDTQYF. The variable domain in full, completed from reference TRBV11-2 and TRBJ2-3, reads EAGVAQSPRYKIIEKRQSVAFWCNPISGHATLYWYQQILGQGPKLLIQFQNNGVVDDSQLPKDRFSAERLKGVDSTLKIQPAKLEDSAVYLCASSDLAEITDTQYFGPGTRLTVL.

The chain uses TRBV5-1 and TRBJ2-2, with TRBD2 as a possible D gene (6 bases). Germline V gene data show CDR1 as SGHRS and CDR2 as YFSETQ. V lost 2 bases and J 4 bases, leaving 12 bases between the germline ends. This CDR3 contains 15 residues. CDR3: CASSFTGGGTGELFF. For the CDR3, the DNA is TGCGCCAGCAGCTTCACCGGGGGTGGCACCGGGGAGCTGTTTTTT.

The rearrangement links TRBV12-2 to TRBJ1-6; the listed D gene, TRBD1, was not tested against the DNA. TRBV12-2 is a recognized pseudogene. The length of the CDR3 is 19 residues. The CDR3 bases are TGTGCAAGTCGCTTGAAACCAACGACAAGAACCTCCTATAATTCACCCCTCCACTTT. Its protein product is CASRLKPTTRTSYNSPLHF.

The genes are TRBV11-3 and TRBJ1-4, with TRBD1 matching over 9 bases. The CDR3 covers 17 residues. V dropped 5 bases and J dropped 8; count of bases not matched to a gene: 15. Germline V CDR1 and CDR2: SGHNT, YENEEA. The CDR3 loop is CASSQRTGEASGEKLFF. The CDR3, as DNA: TGTGCCAGCAGCCAACGGACAGGGGAGGCCTCGGGGGAAAAACTGTTTTTT.

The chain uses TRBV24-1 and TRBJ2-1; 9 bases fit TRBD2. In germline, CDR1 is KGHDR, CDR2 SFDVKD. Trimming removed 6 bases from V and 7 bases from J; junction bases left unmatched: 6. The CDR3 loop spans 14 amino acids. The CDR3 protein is CATSRGSGRNEQFF. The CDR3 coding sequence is TGTGCCACCAGTAGGGGTAGCGGGAGAAATGAGCAGTTCTTC.

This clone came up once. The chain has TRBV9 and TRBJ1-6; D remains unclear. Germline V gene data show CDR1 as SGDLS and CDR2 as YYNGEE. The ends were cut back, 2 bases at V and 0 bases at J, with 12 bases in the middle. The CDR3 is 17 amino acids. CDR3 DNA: TGTGCCAGCAGCGTGGGAGGCTATTACTCCTATAATTCACCCCTCCACTTT. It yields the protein CASSVGGYYSYNSPLHF. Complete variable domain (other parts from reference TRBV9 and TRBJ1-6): DSGVTQTPKHLITATGQRVTLRCSPRSGDLSVYWYQQSLDQGLQFLIQYYNGEERAKGNILERFSAQQFPDLHSELNLSSLELGDSALYFCASSVGGYYSYNSPLHFGNGTRLTVT.

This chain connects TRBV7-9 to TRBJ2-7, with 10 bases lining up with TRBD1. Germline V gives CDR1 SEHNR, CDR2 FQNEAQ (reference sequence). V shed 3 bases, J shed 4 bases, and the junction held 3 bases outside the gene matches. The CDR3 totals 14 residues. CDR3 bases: TGTGCCAGCAGCTTCCCGGGACAGGGGTACGAGCAGTACTTC. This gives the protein CASSFPGQGYEQYF.

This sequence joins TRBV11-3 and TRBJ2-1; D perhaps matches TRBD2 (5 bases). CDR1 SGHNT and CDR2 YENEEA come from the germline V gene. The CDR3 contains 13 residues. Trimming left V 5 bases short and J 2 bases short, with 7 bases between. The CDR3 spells CASSVGTYNEQFF. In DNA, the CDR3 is TGTGCCAGCAGCGTCGGGACCTACAATGAGCAGTTCTTC. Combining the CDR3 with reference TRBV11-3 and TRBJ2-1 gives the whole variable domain EAGVVQSPRYKIIEKKQPVAFWCNPISGHNTLYWYLQNLGQGPELLIRYENEEAVDDSQLPKDRFSAERLKGVDSTLKIQPAELGDSAVYLCASSVGTYNEQFFGPGTRLTVL.

The CDR3: CASSLGTGGLTGGYTF. DNA for the CDR3: TGTGCCAGCAGCTTAGGGACAGGGGGCCTTACTGGAGGCTACACCTTC. This chain links TRBV7-2 with TRBJ1-2; 11 bases agree with TRBD1. Germline V lookup: CDR1 SGHTA, CDR2 FQGNSA. CDR3 size: 16 residues. The V segment lost 1 base and the J segment 8 bases; nucleotides outside the gene matches: 9.

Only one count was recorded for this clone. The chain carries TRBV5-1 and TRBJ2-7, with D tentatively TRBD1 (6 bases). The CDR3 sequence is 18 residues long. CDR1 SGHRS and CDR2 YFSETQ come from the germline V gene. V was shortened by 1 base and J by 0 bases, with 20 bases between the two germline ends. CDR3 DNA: TGCGCCAGCAGCTTGCTCTGGAGGCAGGGGCTTTTCTCCTACGAGCAGTACTTC. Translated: CASSLLWRQGLFSYEQYF. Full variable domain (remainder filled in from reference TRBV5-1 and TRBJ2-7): KAGVTQTPRYLIKTRGQQVTLSCSPISGHRSVSWYQQTPGQGLQFLFEYFSETQRNKGNFPGRFSGRQFSNSRSEMNVSTLELGDSALYLCASSLLWRQGLFSYEQYFGPGTRLTVT.

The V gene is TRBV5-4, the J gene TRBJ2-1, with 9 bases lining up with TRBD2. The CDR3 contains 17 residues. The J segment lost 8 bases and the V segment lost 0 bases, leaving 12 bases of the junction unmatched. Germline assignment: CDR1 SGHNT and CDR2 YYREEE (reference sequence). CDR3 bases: TGTGCCAGCAGCTTGGCCCCCGATAGCGGGAGTAGCTATGAGCAGTTCTTC. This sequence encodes CASSLAPDSGSSYEQFF.

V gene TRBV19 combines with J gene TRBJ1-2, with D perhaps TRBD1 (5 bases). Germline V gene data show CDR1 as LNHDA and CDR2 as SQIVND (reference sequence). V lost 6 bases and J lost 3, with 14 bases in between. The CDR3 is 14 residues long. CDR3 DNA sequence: TGTGCCAGTAGCGAGGGCCCGGGGGACTATGGCTACACCTTC. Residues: CASSEGPGDYGYTF. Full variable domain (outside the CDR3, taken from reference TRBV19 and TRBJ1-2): DGGITQSPKYLFRKEGQNVTLSCEQNLNHDAMYWYRQDPGQGLRLIYYSQIVNDFQKGDIAEGYSVSREKKESFPLTVTSAQKNPTAFYLCASSEGPGDYGYTFGSGTRLTVV.

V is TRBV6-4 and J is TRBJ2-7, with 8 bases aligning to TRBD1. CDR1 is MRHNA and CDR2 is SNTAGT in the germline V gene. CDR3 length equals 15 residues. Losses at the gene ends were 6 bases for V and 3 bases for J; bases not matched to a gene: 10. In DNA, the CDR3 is TGTGCCAGCAGAAGACCGGGACAGGCATGCTACGAGCAGTACTTC. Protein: CASRRPGQACYEQYF.

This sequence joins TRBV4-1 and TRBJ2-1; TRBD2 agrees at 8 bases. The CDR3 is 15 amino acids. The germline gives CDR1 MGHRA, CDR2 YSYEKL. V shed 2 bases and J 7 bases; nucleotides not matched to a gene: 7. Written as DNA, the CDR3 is TGCGCCAGCAGCCAAACTAGCGGCCACGGGAATGAGCAGTTCTTC. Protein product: CASSQTSGHGNEQFF.

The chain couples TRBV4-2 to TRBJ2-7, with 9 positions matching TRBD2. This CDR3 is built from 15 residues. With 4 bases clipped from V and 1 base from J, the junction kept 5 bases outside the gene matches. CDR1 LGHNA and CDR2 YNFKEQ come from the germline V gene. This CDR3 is CASSLLAGDSYEQYF. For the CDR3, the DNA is TGTGCCAGCAGCCTGTTAGCGGGGGATTCCTACGAGCAGTACTTC.

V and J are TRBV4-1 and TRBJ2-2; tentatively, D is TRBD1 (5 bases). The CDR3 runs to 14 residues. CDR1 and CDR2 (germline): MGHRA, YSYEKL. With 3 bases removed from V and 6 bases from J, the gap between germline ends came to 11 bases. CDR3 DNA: TGCGCCAGCAGCCAGCAGGGTCGGGCCGGGGAGCTGTTTTTT. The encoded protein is CASSQQGRAGELFF.

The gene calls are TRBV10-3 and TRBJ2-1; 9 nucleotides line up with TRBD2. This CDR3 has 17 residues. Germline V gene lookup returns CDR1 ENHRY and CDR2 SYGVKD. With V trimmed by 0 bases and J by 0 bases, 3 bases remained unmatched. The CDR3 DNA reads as TGTGCCATCAGTGAGTCGGCGGGGGGGCGCTCCTACAATGAGCAGTTCTTC. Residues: CAISESAGGRSYNEQFF.

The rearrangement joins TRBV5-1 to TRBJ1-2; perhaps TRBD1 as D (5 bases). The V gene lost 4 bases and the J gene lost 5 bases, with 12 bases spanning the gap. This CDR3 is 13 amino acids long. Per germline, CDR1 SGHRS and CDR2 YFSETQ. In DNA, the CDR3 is TGCGCCAGCAGCGCGATGGGGGGGTATGGCTACACCTTC. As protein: CASSAMGGYGYTF.

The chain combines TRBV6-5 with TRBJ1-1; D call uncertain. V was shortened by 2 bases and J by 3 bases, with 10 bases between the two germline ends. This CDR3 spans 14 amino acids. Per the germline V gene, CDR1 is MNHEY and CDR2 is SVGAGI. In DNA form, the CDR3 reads TGTGCCAGCAGTTACGAGGGTTTGGACACTGAAGCTTTCTTT. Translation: CASSYEGLDTEAFF.

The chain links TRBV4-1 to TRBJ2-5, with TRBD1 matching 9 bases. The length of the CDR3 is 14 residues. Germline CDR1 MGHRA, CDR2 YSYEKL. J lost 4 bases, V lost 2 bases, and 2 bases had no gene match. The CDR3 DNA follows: TGCGCCAGCAGCCAACAGACAGGGGGAGAGACCCAGTACTTC. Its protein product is CASSQQTGGETQYF.

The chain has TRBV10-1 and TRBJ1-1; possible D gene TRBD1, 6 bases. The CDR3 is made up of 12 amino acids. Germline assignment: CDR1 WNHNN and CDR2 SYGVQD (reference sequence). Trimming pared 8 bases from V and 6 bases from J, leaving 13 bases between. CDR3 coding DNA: TGCGCCAGCGCGCAGGGGTACGCTGAAGCTTTCTTT. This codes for CASAQGYAEAFF.

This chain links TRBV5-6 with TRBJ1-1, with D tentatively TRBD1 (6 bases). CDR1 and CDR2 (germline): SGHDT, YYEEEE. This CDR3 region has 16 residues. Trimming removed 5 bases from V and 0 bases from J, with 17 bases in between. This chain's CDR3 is CASSLQWGPLNTEAFF. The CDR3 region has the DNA TGTGCCAGCAGTCTACAGTGGGGGCCTTTGAACACTGAAGCTTTCTTT. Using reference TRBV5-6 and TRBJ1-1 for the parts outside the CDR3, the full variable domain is DAGVTQSPTHLIKTRGQQVTLRCSPKSGHDTVSWYQQALGQGPQFIFQYYEEEERQRGNFPDRFSGHQFPNYSSELNVNALLLGDSALYLCASSLQWGPLNTEAFFGQGTRLTVV.

The CDR3 spells CAIRGTRTNYGYTF. CDR3 nucleotides: TGTGCCATCCGGGGGACGCGAACTAACTATGGCTACACCTTC. V usage is TRBV10-3 and J usage is TRBJ1-2; TRBD1 is a possible D gene (5 bases). The CDR3 is 14 residues long. V lost 8 bases and J 0 bases, leaving 13 bases between the germline ends. From germline, CDR1 is ENHRY and CDR2 SYGVKD.

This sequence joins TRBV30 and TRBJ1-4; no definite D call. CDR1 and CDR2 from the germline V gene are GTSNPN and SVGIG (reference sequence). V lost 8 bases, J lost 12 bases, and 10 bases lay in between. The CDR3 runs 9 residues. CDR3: CAGGDELFF. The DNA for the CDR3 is TGTGCCGGCGGGGATGAACTGTTTTTT.

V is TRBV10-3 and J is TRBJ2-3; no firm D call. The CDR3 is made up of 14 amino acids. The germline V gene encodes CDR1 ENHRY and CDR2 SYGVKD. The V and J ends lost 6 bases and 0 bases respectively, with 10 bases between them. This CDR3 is CAIRIDGSTDTQYF. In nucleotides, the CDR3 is TGTGCCATCAGAATTGACGGGAGCACAGATACGCAGTATTTT.

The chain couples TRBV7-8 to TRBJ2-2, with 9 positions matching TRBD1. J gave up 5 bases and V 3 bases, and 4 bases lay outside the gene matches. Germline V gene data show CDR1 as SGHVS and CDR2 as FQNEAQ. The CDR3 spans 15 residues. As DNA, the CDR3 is TGTGCCAGCAGCTTGCGACAGGGGGAAACCGGGGAGCTGTTTTTT. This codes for CASSLRQGETGELFF.

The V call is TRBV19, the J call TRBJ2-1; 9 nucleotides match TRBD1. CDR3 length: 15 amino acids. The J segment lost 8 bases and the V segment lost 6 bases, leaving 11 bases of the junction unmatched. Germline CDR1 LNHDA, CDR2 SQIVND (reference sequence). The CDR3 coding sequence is TGTGCCAGTAGCACCGGGACAGGGATAGGCGATGAGCAGTTCTTC. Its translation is CASSTGTGIGDEQFF.